The T cell receptor beta chain under discussion was sequenced for a study of shared clonotypes between healthy human individuals (dated by TCRdb to 2020 to 2021). In the study overall: A couple of women and a few men aged 18 to 49 years were included in the cohort. For each donor, CD4 naive and CD4 memory were each given three plates, CD8 naive was given two plates, and CD8 memory was given one plate. The study deeply sequenced blood TCR repertoires of five healthy adults to estimate repertoire size and the extent of clonotype sharing between individuals. Different laboratories and diverse techniques were used to prepare libraries and sequence TCR repertoires, to increase sequencing depth and limit assay-specific biases. Leukapheresis yielded between about 0.94 and 9.5 billion PBMCs per donor.

Comment on this clone: Its antigen remains unidentified. The input lacks base qualities; no much larger clone sits a single base away.

The CDR3 runs 14 amino acids, cysteine and phenylalanine included. The kept DNA is CDR3 alone, 42 bases in frame from the first base. Trimming at the junction amounts to 3 bases on V and 2 bases on J, and the germline ends lie 6 bases apart. The germline V gene specifies SGDLS as CDR1 and YYNGEE as CDR2. TCR CDR3 regions were amplified from genomic DNA by multiplex PCR using the deep immunoSEQ assay. Genomic DNA extracted from each cell subset was distributed evenly over all wells of several immunoSEQ 96-well plates, and each plate served as one replicate. For sorted subsets, each replicate PCR was loaded with around 220 ng genomic DNA, equivalent to 30,000 or so T cell genomes. Purified libraries were quantified with a Qubit 3.0 fluorometer, sized on a Bioanalyzer 2100, and re-quantified with the KAPA Library Quantification kit. A separate single-read 150-cycle Illumina NextSeq 550 flow cell was used to sequence each immunoSEQ 96-well plate. Turning to the authors' computational methods: Because the immunoSEQ output held only junctional sequences and lacked quality scores, the filtering could not match the filtering applied to full-length reads. To assign V/J genes and CDR3, sequences were annotated against IMGT germline references using PyIR, a Python wrapper for IgBLAST v1.9. Reads with weak V/J assignments (E-value above 1e-6), missing CDR3, stop codons, out-of-frame junctions, or ambiguous translated residues were removed. A V3J clonotype was defined by an identical inferred V gene, J gene, and CDR3 amino acid sequence. To compute the percentage overlap between repertoires, the number of shared unique clonotypes was divided by the size of the smaller repertoire. Three approaches were used to assess repertoire richness: RTK rarefaction, the Chao1 estimator, and Recon v2.1 estimates of unobserved clonotypes. OLGA was used to compute generation probabilities for all TCRbeta clonotypes that the gDNA method yielded from a handful of donors. Drawn from immuneACCESS, this table holds only the in-frame rearrangements with V and J called that TCRdb kept. Clones are partly lost; checked studies trace under half to an unresolved V gene and leave the rest unexplained. Clone size and the V and J calls come from that table; the DNA yielded D and trimming. In all, the sample holds approximately 710,000 clones, and about 90% of those were seen once. The ten largest account for around a third of the sample.

The donors were healthy, HIV-negative adults with no recently reported acute infections or vaccinations. Every donor was a Caucasian adult living in Nashville, Tennessee, USA. CD8 memory samples combined magnetically selected CD45RO+ cells with CCR7-negative CD45RA+ effector memory (TemRA) cells. After blood collection by leukapheresis, PBMCs were isolated using Ficoll-Histopaque density gradient centrifugation and then cryopreserved in the vapor phase of liquid nitrogen. Analytical flow cytometry was used to check the purity and quantity of every magnetically sorted T cell population. Each sorted fraction had its genomic DNA isolated and then quantified by UV absorbance on a Nanodrop 2000c. Here is what the overall study found, with its caveats: Across a few donors, about 5% of naive CD4, more than 3% of naive CD8, approximately 2.5% of memory CD4, and approximately 0.4% of memory CD8 clonotypes were shared. Estimated clonotype richness was generally larger for naive than for memory subsets. Compared with non-shared clonotypes, clonotypes shared by all four sorted-subset donors had higher generation probabilities. Because the study included only a small number of donors, the genetic and exposure-history diversity represented was limited. Sampling was restricted to blood, and TCR repertoires in tissue are likely to differ from TCR repertoires in blood. Rarefaction of sorted-subset datasets indicated incomplete sequencing despite the large sequencing depth. Pairwise subsampling indicated that sequencing depth was expected to affect the degree of clonotype sharing among donors.

The sequence derives from a man aged 18 to 30 in good health. Some clones in this sample may be carry-over from other donors' samples. The chain employs TRBV9 and TRBJ2-6; TRBD1 is perhaps the D gene, given 6 matching bases. The material sequenced was memory CD8+ T cells from PBMCs. Taken with the paper, the label for cell subset or site translates to: CD45RO+ cells pooled with CCR7-negative TemRA cells. The nucleotide sequence is given as TGTGCCAGCAGCGACAGGGCTGGGGCCAACGTCCTGACTTTC. Its coded protein is CASSDRAGANVLTF.